The T cell receptor beta chain described here comes from a study of cytomegalovirus exposure and HLA in healthy donors. PCR used 60 Vbeta primers and 13 Jbeta primers. Original processing notes: It was a later analysis that counted roughly 79 million unique TCR beta chains, of which about 10 million were shared. The data were produced by immunoSEQ multiplex PCR, yet TCRdb's version contains in-frame clones alone and is incomplete. Clonal size and the V and J genes are those of that table, whereas D and trimming came from the DNA. The data contain around 140,000 clones, roughly 82% of them singletons. In its sample, this clone was seen a few times. Sequenced input: PBMCs. This clonotype was sampled from a man between 18 and 35 years old in good health and CMV-seropositive.

In DNA form, the CDR3 reads TGCGCCAGCAGCCAAGAGGGCGGGGGCTCCTGGGAGCAGTACTTC. It translates to CASSQEGGGSWEQYF. The rearrangement links TRBV4-1 to TRBJ2-7; a weak D match, TRBD2 (7 bases). V lost 0 bases and J 7 bases, leaving 16 bases between the germline ends. The CDR3 sequence is 15 residues long. Germline V gives CDR1 MGHRA, CDR2 YSYEKL.